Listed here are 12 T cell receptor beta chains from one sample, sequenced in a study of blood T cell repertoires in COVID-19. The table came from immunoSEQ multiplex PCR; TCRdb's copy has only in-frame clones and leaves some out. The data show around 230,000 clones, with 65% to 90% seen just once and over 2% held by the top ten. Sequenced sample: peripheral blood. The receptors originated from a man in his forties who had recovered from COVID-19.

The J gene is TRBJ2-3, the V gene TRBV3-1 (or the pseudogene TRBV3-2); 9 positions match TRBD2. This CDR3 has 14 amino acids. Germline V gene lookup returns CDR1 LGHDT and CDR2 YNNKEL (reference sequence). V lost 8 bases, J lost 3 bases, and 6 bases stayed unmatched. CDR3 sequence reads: CASSGRGGTDTQYF. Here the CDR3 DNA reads TGTGCCAGCTCCGGGCGGGGGGGGACAGATACGCAGTATTTT.

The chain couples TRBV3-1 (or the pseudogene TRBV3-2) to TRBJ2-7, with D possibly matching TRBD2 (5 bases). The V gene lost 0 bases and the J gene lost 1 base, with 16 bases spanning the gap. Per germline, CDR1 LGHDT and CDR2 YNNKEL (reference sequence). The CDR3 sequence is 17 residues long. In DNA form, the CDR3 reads TGTGCCAGCAGCCAAGAAGAAAAGGGAGTTGCATCCTACGAGCAGTACTTC. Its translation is CASSQEEKGVASYEQYF.

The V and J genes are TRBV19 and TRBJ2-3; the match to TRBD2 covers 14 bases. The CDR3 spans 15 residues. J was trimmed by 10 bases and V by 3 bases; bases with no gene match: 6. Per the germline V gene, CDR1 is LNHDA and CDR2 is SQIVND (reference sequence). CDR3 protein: CASSIGTSGSTSQYF. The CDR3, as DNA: TGTGCCAGTAGTATTGGGACTAGCGGGAGTACTTCGCAGTATTTT.

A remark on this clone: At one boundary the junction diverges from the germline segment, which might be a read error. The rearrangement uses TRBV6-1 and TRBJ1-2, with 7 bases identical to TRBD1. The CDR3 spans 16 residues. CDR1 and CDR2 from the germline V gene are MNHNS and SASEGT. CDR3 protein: CVSSELGDRPNYGYTF. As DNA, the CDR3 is TGTGTCAGCAGTGAATTAGGGGACAGACCTAACTATGGCTACACCTTC.

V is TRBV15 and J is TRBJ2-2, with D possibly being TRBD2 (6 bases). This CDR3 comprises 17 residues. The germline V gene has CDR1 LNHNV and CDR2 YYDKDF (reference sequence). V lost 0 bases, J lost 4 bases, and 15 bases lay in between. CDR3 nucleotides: TGTGCCACCAGCAGAGATCTGGGCGGGGCCGTCACCGGGGAGCTGTTTTTT. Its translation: CATSRDLGGAVTGELFF.

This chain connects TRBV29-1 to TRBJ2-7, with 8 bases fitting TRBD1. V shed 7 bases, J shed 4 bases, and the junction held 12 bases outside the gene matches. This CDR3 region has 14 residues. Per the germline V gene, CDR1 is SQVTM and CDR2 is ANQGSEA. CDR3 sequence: CSARQGTGGYEQYF. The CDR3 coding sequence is TGCAGCGCCCGACAGGGGACAGGAGGATACGAGCAGTACTTC.

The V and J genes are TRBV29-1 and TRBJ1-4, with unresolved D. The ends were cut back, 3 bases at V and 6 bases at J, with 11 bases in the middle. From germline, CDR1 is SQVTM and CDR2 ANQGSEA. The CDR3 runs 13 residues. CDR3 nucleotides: TGCAGCGTTGAGGGAGCCGAGGATGAAAAACTGTTTTTT. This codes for CSVEGAEDEKLFF.

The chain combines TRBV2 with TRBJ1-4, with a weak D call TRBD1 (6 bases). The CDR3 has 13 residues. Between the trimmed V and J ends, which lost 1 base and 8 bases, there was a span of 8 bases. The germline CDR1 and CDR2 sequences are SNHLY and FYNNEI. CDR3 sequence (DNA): TGTGCCAGCAGTGAAGGGACAGTCGAAAAACTGTTTTTT. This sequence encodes CASSEGTVEKLFF.

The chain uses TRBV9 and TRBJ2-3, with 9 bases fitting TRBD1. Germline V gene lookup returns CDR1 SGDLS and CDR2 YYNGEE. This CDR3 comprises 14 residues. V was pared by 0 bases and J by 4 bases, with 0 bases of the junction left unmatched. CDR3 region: CASSVGTGADTQYF. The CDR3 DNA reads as TGTGCCAGCAGCGTAGGGACAGGGGCAGATACGCAGTATTTT.

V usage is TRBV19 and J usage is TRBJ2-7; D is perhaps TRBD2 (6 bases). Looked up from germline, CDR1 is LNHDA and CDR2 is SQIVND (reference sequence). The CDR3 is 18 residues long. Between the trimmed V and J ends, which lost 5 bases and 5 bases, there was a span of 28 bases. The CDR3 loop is CASSGGLLMGGNRNEQYF. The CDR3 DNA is TGTGCCAGTAGTGGCGGCCTGTTAATGGGGGGAAATCGGAACGAGCAGTACTTC.

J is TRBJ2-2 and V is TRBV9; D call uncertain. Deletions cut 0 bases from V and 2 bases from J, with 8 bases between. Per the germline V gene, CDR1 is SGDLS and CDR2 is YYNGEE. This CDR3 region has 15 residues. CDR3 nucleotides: TGTGCCAGCAGCGTAGTCGGAGACAACACCGGGGAGCTGTTTTTT. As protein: CASSVVGDNTGELFF.

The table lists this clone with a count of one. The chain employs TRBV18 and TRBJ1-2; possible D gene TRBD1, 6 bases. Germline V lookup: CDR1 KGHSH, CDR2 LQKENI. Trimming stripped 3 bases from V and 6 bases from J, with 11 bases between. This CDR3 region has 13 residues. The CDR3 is CASSPYREDGYTF. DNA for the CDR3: TGTGCCAGCTCACCGTACAGGGAAGATGGCTACACCTTC.